One T cell receptor (beta chain) is described in this entry. This sample was included in a study of T cell responses to AZD1222 COVID-19 vaccine. The CDR3 covers 13 residues. The V gene end was trimmed by 6 bases and the J gene end by 5 bases; junction bases not matched to a gene: 5. The germline V gene has CDR1 WNHNN and CDR2 SYGVQD (reference sequence). Measured with immunoSEQ multiplex PCR; TCRdb has only the in-frame clones, and not every one. The sample shows over 150,000 clones, about 90% of them seen only once. Sequencing was performed on peripheral blood, taken 28 days after the second AZD1222 dose. The TCR sequence derives from an adult who received the AZD1222 COVID-19 vaccine. The chain has TRBV10-1 and TRBJ2-7; 9 nucleotides align to TRBD1. The CDR3 nucleotides are TGCGCCAGCAGGGGGACAGGGATGAACGAGCAGTACTTC. Its protein product is CASRGTGMNEQYF.